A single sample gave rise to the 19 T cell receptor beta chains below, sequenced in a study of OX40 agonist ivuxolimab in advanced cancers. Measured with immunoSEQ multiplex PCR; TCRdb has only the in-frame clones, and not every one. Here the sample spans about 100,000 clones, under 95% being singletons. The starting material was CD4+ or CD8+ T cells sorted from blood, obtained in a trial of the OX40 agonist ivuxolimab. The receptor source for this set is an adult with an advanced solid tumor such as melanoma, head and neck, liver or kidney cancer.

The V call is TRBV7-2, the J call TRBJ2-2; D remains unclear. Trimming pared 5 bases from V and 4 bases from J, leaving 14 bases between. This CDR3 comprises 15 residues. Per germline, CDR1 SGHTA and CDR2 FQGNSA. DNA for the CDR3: TGTGCCAGCAGCACACCTTTTCGCAGCACCGGGGAGCTGTTTTTT. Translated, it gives CASSTPFRSTGELFF. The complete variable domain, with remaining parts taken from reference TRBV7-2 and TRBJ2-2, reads GAGVSQSPSNKVTEKGKDVELRCDPISGHTALYWYRQSLGQGLEFLIYFQGNSAPDKSGLPSDRFSAERTGGSVSTLTIQRTQQEDSAVYLCASSTPFRSTGELFFGEGSRLTVL.

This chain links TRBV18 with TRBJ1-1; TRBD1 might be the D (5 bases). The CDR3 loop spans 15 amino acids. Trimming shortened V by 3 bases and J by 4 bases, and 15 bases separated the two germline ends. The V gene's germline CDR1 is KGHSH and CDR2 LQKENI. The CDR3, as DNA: TGTGCCAGCTCACCCCGCCAGGGCCGCTTCACTGAAGCTTTCTTT. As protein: CASSPRQGRFTEAFF.

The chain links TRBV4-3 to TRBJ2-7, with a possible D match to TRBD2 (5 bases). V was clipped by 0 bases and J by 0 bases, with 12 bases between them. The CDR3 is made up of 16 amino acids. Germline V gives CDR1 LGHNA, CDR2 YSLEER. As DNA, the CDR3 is TGCGCCAGCAGCCAAGATTTGCGAGGGAGCTCCTACGAGCAGTACTTC. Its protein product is CASSQDLRGSSYEQYF.

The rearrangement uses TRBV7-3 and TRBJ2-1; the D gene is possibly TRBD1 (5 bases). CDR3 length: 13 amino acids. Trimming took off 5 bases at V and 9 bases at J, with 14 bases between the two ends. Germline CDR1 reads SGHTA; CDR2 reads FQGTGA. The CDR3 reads CASSREKGIEQFF. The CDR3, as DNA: TGTGCCAGCAGCCGAGAAAAGGGGATTGAGCAGTTCTTC. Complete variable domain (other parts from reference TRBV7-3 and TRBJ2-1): GAGVSQTPSNKVTEKGKYVELRCDPISGHTALYWYRQSLGQGPEFLIYFQGTGAADDSGLPNDRFFAVRPEGSVSTLKIQRTERGDSAVYLCASSREKGIEQFFGPGTRLTVL.

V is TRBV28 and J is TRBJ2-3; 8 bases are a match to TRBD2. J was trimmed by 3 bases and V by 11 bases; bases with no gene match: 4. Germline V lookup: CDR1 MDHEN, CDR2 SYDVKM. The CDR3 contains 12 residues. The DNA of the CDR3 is TGTGCCTCCGGGGGGGAGACAGATACGCAGTATTTT. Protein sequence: CASGGETDTQYF. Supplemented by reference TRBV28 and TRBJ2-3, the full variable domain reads DVKVTQSSRYLVKRTGEKVFLECVQDMDHENMFWYRQDPGLGLRLIYFSYDVKMKEKGDIPEGYSVSREKKERFSLILESASTNQTSMYLCASGGETDTQYFGPGTRLTVL.

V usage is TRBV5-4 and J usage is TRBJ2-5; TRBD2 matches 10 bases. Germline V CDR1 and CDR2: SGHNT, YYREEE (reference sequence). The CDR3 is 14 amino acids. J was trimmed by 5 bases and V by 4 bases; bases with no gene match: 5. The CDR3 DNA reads TGTGCCAGCAGCCAGGGACTAGCGACGGAGACCCAGTACTTC. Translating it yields CASSQGLATETQYF.

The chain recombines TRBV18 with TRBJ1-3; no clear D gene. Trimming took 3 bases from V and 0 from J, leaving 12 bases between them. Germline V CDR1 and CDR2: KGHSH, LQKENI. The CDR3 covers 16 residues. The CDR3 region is CASSPGVPNSGNTIYF. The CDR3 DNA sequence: TGTGCCAGCTCACCTGGGGTTCCGAACTCTGGAAACACCATATATTTT.

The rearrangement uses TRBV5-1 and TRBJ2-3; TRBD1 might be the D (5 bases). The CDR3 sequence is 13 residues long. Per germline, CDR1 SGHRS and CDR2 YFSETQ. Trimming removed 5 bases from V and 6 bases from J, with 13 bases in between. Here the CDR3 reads CASSSGFIDTQYF. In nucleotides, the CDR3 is TGCGCCAGCAGTTCAGGGTTTATTGATACGCAGTATTTT.

The CDR3 region has the DNA TGTGCCAGCAGTCCGAGGGACCTCGCTGGAAACACCATATATTTT. It translates to CASSPRDLAGNTIYF. The V gene is TRBV27, the J gene TRBJ1-3; D perhaps matches TRBD1 (5 bases). This CDR3 is built from 15 residues. Between the trimmed V and J ends, which lost 5 bases and 2 bases, there was a span of 13 bases. The V gene's germline CDR1 is MNHEY and CDR2 SMNVEV (reference sequence).

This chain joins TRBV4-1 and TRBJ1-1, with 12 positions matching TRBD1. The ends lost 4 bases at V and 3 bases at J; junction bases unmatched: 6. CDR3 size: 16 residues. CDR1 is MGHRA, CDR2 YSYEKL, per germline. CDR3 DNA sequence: TGCGCCAGCAGCCGGGGACAGGGGGCTTTAGACACTGAAGCTTTCTTT. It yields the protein CASSRGQGALDTEAFF.

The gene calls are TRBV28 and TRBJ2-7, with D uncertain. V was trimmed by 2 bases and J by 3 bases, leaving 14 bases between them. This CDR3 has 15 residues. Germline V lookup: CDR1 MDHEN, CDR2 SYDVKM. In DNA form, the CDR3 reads TGTGCCAGCAGTTTAGTGGGCAGGTTTGACTACGAGCAGTACTTC. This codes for CASSLVGRFDYEQYF. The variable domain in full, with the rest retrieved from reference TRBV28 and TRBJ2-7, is DVKVTQSSRYLVKRTGEKVFLECVQDMDHENMFWYRQDPGLGLRLIYFSYDVKMKEKGDIPEGYSVSREKKERFSLILESASTNQTSMYLCASSLVGRFDYEQYFGPGTRLTVT.

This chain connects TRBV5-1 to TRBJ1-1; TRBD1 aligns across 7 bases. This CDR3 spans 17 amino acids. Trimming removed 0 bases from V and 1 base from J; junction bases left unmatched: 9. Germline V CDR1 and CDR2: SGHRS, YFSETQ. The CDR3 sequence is CASSLGPQAGGNTEAFF. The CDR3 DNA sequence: TGCGCCAGCAGCTTGGGTCCCCAGGCAGGGGGGAACACTGAAGCTTTCTTT.

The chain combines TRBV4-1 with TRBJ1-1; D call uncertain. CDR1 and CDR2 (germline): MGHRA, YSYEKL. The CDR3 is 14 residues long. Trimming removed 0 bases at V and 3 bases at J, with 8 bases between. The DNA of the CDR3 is TGCGCCAGCAGCCAAGATGGCACAGACACTGAAGCTTTCTTT. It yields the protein CASSQDGTDTEAFF.

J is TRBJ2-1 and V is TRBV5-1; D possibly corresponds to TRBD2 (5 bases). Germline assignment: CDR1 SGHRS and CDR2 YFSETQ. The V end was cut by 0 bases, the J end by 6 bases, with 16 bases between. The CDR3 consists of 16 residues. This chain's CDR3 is CASSLEVRAAGNEQFF. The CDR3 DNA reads TGCGCCAGCAGCTTGGAGGTTAGAGCGGCTGGCAATGAGCAGTTCTTC.

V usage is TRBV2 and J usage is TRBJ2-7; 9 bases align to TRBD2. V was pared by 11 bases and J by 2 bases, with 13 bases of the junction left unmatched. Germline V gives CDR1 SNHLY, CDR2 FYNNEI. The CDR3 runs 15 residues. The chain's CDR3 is CASLAGAFLPYEQYF. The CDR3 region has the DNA TGTGCCTCTTTAGCGGGGGCCTTTCTACCCTACGAGCAGTACTTC.

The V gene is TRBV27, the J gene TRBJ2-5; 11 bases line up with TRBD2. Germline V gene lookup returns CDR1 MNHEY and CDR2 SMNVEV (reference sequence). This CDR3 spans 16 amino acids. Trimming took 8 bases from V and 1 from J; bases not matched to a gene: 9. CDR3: CASVRFGTSGQETQYF. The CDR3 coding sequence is TGTGCCAGCGTACGCTTCGGGACTAGCGGCCAAGAGACCCAGTACTTC.

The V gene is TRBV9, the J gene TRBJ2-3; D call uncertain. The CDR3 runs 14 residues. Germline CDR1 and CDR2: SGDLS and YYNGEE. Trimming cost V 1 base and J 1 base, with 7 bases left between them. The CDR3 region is CASSVRPRTDTQYF. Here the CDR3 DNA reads TGTGCCAGCAGCGTAAGACCGCGCACAGATACGCAGTATTTT.

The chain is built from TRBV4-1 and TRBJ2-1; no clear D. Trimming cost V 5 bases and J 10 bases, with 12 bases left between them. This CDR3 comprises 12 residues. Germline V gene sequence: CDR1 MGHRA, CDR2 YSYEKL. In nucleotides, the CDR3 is TGCGCCAGCAGCTTTATCCTAGGGGAGCAGTTCTTC. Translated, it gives CASSFILGEQFF.

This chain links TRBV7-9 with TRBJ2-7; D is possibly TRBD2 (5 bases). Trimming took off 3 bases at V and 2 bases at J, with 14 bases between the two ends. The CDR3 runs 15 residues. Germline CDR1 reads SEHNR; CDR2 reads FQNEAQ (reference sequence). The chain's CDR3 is CASSFSSSGTYEQYF. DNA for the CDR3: TGTGCCAGCAGCTTTTCCTCAAGCGGCACCTACGAGCAGTACTTC. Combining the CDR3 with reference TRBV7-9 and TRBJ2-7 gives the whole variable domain DTGVSQNPRHKITKRGQNVTFRCDPISEHNRLYWYRQTLGQGPEFLTYFQNEAQLEKSRLLSDRFSAERPKGSFSTLEIQRTEQGDSAMYLCASSFSSSGTYEQYFGPGTRLTVT.